Below, 27 T cell receptor beta chains from the same sample are listed, as sequenced in a study of technical replicates of blood from a few donors. The table came from immunoSEQ multiplex PCR; TCRdb's copy has only in-frame clones and leaves some out. The profile shows some 94,000 clones, roughly 94% of them singletons. Source material: T cells isolated from PBMCs. All receptors come from a human donor in good health.

This clone showed up just once. V gene TRBV28 combines with J gene TRBJ2-7, with a weak D call TRBD1 (6 bases). CDR1 MDHEN and CDR2 SYDVKM come from the germline V gene. The CDR3 length is 12 residues. The V end lost 4 bases, the J end lost 6 bases, and 10 bases lay between the germline ends. The CDR3 region is CASSSDSFEQYF. The CDR3 DNA sequence: TGTGCCAGCAGTTCGGACAGCTTCGAGCAGTACTTC.

DNA of the CDR3: TGTGCCAGCAGCTCCGACGGGAGCTCTGGAAACACCATATATTTT. Its translation is CASSSDGSSGNTIYF. The chain recombines TRBV11-2 with TRBJ1-3; no clear D. The CDR3 runs to 15 residues. CDR1 and CDR2 (germline): SGHAT, FQNNGV. The V end lost 4 bases, the J end lost 0 bases, and 10 bases lay between the germline ends.

This chain connects TRBV21-1 to TRBJ1-4; the D segment call TRBD1 is taken from the table without a DNA check. TRBV21-1 is a pseudogene. The CDR3 runs to 18 residues. Here the CDR3 DNA reads TGTGCCAGCAGCAAAGCCCGACCGGGGGACAGGGGAAATGAAAAACTGTTTTTT. Its protein product is CASSKARPGDRGNEKLFF.

The gene calls are TRBV5-1 and TRBJ2-3; 11 bases fit TRBD2. There are 15 residues in the CDR3. With V trimmed by 4 bases and J by 6 bases, 7 bases remained unmatched. Germline V lookup: CDR1 SGHRS, CDR2 YFSETQ. CDR3 amino acids: CASSQESSGRDTQYF. In DNA, the CDR3 is TGCGCCAGCAGCCAAGAGTCTAGCGGGAGGGATACGCAGTATTTT.

V and J are TRBV4-1 and TRBJ1-2; no reliable D call. This CDR3 spans 12 amino acids. The V end was cut by 2 bases, the J end by 8 bases, with 9 bases between. Germline V CDR1 and CDR2: MGHRA, YSYEKL. The CDR3 protein is CASSQPDRGYTF. The DNA for the CDR3 is TGCGCCAGCAGCCAACCAGATCGAGGCTACACCTTC.

The J gene is TRBJ2-5, the V gene TRBV21-1; TRBD2, the table's D call, was not compared with the DNA. TRBV21-1 is recorded as a pseudogene. The CDR3 extends over 14 amino acids. CDR3 loop: CASRPGLAEETQYF. In DNA form, the CDR3 reads TGTGCCAGCCGCCCGGGACTAGCGGAAGAGACCCAGTACTTC.

The CDR3 reads CASSSTSGRNGEQFF. The CDR3 DNA sequence: TGTGCCAGCAGTTCAACTAGCGGGAGGAATGGTGAGCAGTTCTTC. The chain joins TRBV7-8 to TRBJ2-1; 12 bases map to TRBD2. The V gene end was trimmed by 6 bases and the J gene end by 9 bases; junction bases not matched to a gene: 9. There are 15 residues in the CDR3. Per the germline V gene, CDR1 is SGHVS and CDR2 is FQNEAQ.

This chain connects TRBV2 to TRBJ1-5; 8 bases agree with TRBD1. CDR1 SNHLY and CDR2 FYNNEI come from the germline V gene. The trim removed 3 bases at V and 6 bases at J, leaving 7 bases unmatched. The CDR3 has 15 amino acids. The CDR3 DNA sequence: TGTGCCAGCAGTGATGACGGACAGGGTTTTCAGCCCCAGCATTTT. Its translation is CASSDDGQGFQPQHF.

In DNA form, the CDR3 reads TGTGCCAGCAGCTTAGACGGACTAAGGCAGTTCTTC. It is translated as CASSLDGLRQFF. The chain carries TRBV11-2 and TRBJ2-1, with D maybe TRBD2 (6 bases). The CDR3 totals 12 residues. V was cut by 0 bases and J by 12 bases, with 9 bases left in between. CDR1 and CDR2 from the germline V gene are SGHAT and FQNNGV.

This sequence joins TRBV6-5 and TRBJ2-2, with D maybe TRBD2 (5 bases). There are 16 residues in the CDR3. Trimming took 0 bases from V and 4 from J, leaving 12 bases between them. CDR1 is MNHEY, CDR2 SVGAGI, per germline. The CDR3 nucleotides are TGTGCCAGCAGTTACTCGATTGGGGAGAGCACCGGGGAGCTGTTTTTT. The encoded protein is CASSYSIGESTGELFF.

The V call is TRBV28, the J call TRBJ2-7, with 10 bases fitting TRBD1. The germline CDR1 and CDR2 sequences are MDHEN and SYDVKM. Trimming removed 10 bases from V and 4 bases from J; junction bases left unmatched: 7. The length of the CDR3 is 13 residues. As DNA, the CDR3 is TGTGCCACAAGGACAGGGGGAGCTTACGAGCAGTACTTC. Amino acids: CATRTGGAYEQYF.

J is TRBJ2-7 and V is TRBV2; D remains unclear. V shed 5 bases and J shed 2 bases, with 13 bases lying between them. The CDR3 runs 14 residues. CDR1 and CDR2 (germline): SNHLY, FYNNEI. The CDR3 coding sequence is TGTGCCAGCAGTAGTGGCGGCCCAGCCTACGAGCAGTACTTC. Translating gives CASSSGGPAYEQYF.

The V and J genes are TRBV9 and TRBJ2-3; TRBD2 aligns across 8 bases. CDR1 and CDR2 (germline): SGDLS, YYNGEE. The CDR3 loop spans 19 amino acids. V dropped 0 bases and J dropped 3; count of bases not matched to a gene: 15. The DNA for the CDR3 is TGTGCCAGCAGCGTAGCGGGGGGTTTTGGTAGCGGGAAAACAGATACGCAGTATTTT. Its translation: CASSVAGGFGSGKTDTQYF.

This clone was seen a single time. The genes are TRBV5-1 and TRBJ2-1, with D hard to call. CDR1 is SGHRS and CDR2 is YFSETQ in the germline V gene. Deletions cut 3 bases from V and 1 base from J, with 5 bases between. There are 13 residues in the CDR3. CDR3: CASSSRSYNEQFF. The CDR3 nucleotides read TGCGCCAGCAGCTCCCGGTCCTACAATGAGCAGTTCTTC.

The rearrangement links TRBV27 to TRBJ2-7, with TRBD1 matching 10 bases. Per germline, CDR1 MNHEY and CDR2 SMNVEV (reference sequence). The V and J ends lost 8 bases and 5 bases, in that order; junction bases with no gene match: 9. This CDR3 is 14 amino acids long. The CDR3 spells CASRPGQGLHEQYF. The CDR3 bases are TGTGCCAGCCGACCGGGACAGGGGTTACACGAGCAGTACTTC.

CDR3 residues: CASRSRTDNYEQYF. As DNA, the CDR3 is TGTGCCAGCAGGTCCAGGACAGACAACTACGAGCAGTACTTC. The V and J genes are TRBV9 and TRBJ2-7; tentative D call: TRBD1 (6 bases). This CDR3 has 14 amino acids. The V and J ends lost 5 bases and 3 bases respectively, with 15 bases between them. Germline lookup yields CDR1 SGDLS and CDR2 YYNGEE. The full variable domain, rest sourced from reference TRBV9 and TRBJ2-7, is DSGVTQTPKHLITATGQRVTLRCSPRSGDLSVYWYQQSLDQGLQFLIQYYNGEERAKGNILERFSAQQFPDLHSELNLSSLELGDSALYFCASRSRTDNYEQYFGPGTRLTVT.

This chain joins TRBV5-4 and TRBJ2-2, with D tentatively TRBD2 (5 bases). Between the trimmed V and J ends, which lost 2 bases and 1 base, there was a span of 9 bases. The CDR3 is 15 residues long. CDR1 and CDR2 from the germline V gene are SGHNT and YYREEE (reference sequence). For the CDR3, the DNA is TGTGCCAGCAGCTTAAGGGCGGGGAACACCGGGGAGCTGTTTTTT. Amino acids: CASSLRAGNTGELFF.

This clone has just one count. The genes are TRBV9 and TRBJ2-3, with TRBD2 as a possible D gene (5 bases). This CDR3 region has 16 residues. Germline V gives CDR1 SGDLS, CDR2 YYNGEE. Trimming shortened V by 4 bases and J by 0 bases, and 15 bases separated the two germline ends. The CDR3 nucleotides read TGTGCCAGCAGCACCAGAGGAAGCGGAAGCACAGATACGCAGTATTTT. It codes for CASSTRGSGSTDTQYF.

This clone was observed once. This chain connects TRBV5-1 to TRBJ1-1; possible D gene TRBD1, 6 bases. CDR3 length: 15 amino acids. Trimming stripped 4 bases from V and 5 bases from J, with 18 bases between. Germline values: CDR1 SGHRS, CDR2 YFSETQ. CDR3 protein: CASSAWVGGKTEAFF. Here the CDR3 DNA reads TGCGCCAGCAGCGCTTGGGTTGGGGGCAAAACTGAAGCTTTCTTT.

The chain joins TRBV30 to TRBJ2-7; D unresolved. CDR1 GTSNPN and CDR2 SVGIG come from the germline V gene (reference sequence). The CDR3 totals 13 residues. Trimming stripped 2 bases from V and 0 bases from J, with 8 bases between. The CDR3 here is CAWSSRSSYEQYF. CDR3 coding DNA: TGTGCCTGGAGTTCCAGATCCTCCTACGAGCAGTACTTC.

This chain connects TRBV19 to TRBJ2-7; D not certain. There are 13 residues in the CDR3. CDR1 LNHDA and CDR2 SQIVND come from the germline V gene (reference sequence). V was cut by 3 bases and J by 7 bases, with 13 bases left in between. CDR3 protein: CASSIGVNSEQYF. The CDR3 DNA sequence: TGTGCCAGTAGTATTGGAGTAAATTCAGAGCAGTACTTC.

CDR3 amino acids: CASSPTGNLIPEAFF. CDR3 DNA: TGTGCCAGCAGCCCGACAGGGAACTTAATTCCTGAAGCTTTCTTT. The chain carries TRBV7-9 and TRBJ1-1, with 7 bases identical to TRBD1. The V and J ends lost 5 bases and 6 bases, in that order; junction bases with no gene match: 12. Germline V lookup: CDR1 SEHNR, CDR2 FQNEAQ (reference sequence). The CDR3 runs 15 residues.

The chain is built from TRBV29-1 and TRBJ1-2; a weak D match, TRBD1 (6 bases). V was pared by 3 bases and J by 8 bases, with 19 bases between. This CDR3 region has 14 residues. CDR1 SQVTM and CDR2 ANQGSEA come from the germline V gene. In DNA form, the CDR3 reads TGCAGCGTTGACATGAGACAGGCTTCGGGGGGCTACACCTTC. It codes for CSVDMRQASGGYTF. Using reference TRBV29-1 and TRBJ1-2 for the parts outside the CDR3, the full variable domain is SAVISQKPSRDICQRGTSLTIQCQVDSQVTMMFWYRQQPGQSLTLIATANQGSEATYESGFVIDKFPISRPNLTFSTLTVSNMSPEDSSIYLCSVDMRQASGGYTFGSGTRLTVV.

This chain uses TRBV5-8 with TRBJ2-5; TRBD2 aligns across 13 bases. Germline values: CDR1 SGHTS, CDR2 YDEGEE. This CDR3 spans 17 amino acids. V shed 3 bases and J 1 base; nucleotides not matched to a gene: 6. CDR3 in amino acids: CASSSGTSGVPQETQYF. The CDR3 nucleotides read TGTGCCAGCAGCTCGGGGACTAGCGGGGTACCCCAAGAGACCCAGTACTTC.

This clone has just one count. The chain combines TRBV6-5 with TRBJ2-1, with 7 bases matching TRBD1. The CDR3 runs to 15 residues. The V and J ends lost 6 bases and 6 bases, in that order; junction bases with no gene match: 11. Germline values: CDR1 MNHEY, CDR2 SVGAGI. This chain's CDR3 is CASRPDRRKANEQFF. The CDR3 DNA is TGTGCCAGCAGGCCGGACAGGAGAAAAGCCAATGAGCAGTTCTTC.

CDR3 protein: CASSRAGDRGGELFF. In DNA, the CDR3 is TGTGCCAGTAGTCGAGCGGGAGATCGGGGCGGGGAGCTGTTTTTT. The chain has TRBV19 and TRBJ2-2; 8 bases are a match to TRBD2. J was trimmed by 7 bases and V by 5 bases; bases with no gene match: 9. The germline V gene has CDR1 LNHDA and CDR2 SQIVND (reference sequence). This CDR3 contains 15 residues.

The chain joins TRBV18 to TRBJ2-1, with 8 positions matching TRBD2. This CDR3 is 15 amino acids long. CDR1 KGHSH and CDR2 LQKENI come from the germline V gene. The V and J ends lost 2 bases and 2 bases, in that order; junction bases with no gene match: 2. The CDR3 nucleotides read TGTGCCAGCTCACCAGAGCGGGAGCCCTACAATGAGCAGTTCTTC. Encoded protein: CASSPEREPYNEQFF.